The clone carrying this T cell receptor beta chain was picked up a small number of times. Its target is unknown. The data stem from a study of identical twins. Study-wide findings and caveats: Findings came from cross-sectional statistics, without long-term follow-up of donors. Models came in too low on out-of-frame TCR alpha sharing in monozygotic twins.

TCRdb passed the 5' RACE reads through MiXCR, listing each CDR3 protein once. The table shows 230,000 or so distinct CDR3 sequences, with about 9% occurring only once. The CDR3 is 14 residues long. With 3 bases clipped from V and 4 bases from J, the junction kept 6 bases outside the gene matches. Germline V gene lookup returns CDR1 ENHRY and CDR2 SYGVKD. This sample also belongs to another study, concerning yellow fever vaccine responses in identical twins.

Sequencing was done on a sample of CD8+ T cells sorted from blood. This clonotype originated in a woman between 18 and 30 years old in good health. V usage is TRBV10-3 and J usage is TRBJ2-7; 7 nucleotides line up with TRBD1. CDR3 DNA: TGTGCCATCAGTGAAGGGACAGATGAATACGAGCAGTACTTC. It codes for CAISEGTDEYEQYF.